In its sample, the clone carrying this TCR beta chain was seen once. This sample was included in a study of cytomegalovirus exposure and HLA in healthy donors. CDR3 length equals 15 residues. The germline V gene encodes CDR1 GTSNPN and CDR2 SVGIG (reference sequence). Trimming stripped 2 bases from V and 2 bases from J, with 14 bases between. Primers included in the PCR were 60 Vbeta and 13 Jbeta primers. Assay used: immunoSEQ multiplex PCR; TCRdb lists only in-frame clones, some missing. The data contain under 250,000 clones, about 80% of them singletons. V gene TRBV30 combines with J gene TRBJ2-3; a weak D match, TRBD2 (5 bases). This TCR was recovered from a woman aged 55-75 years in good health and CMV-seropositive. The sequencing sample was made of PBMCs. The CDR3 DNA sequence: TGTGCCTGGAGTTTTTGGGAGCGAACCACAGATACGCAGTATTTT. Translated: CAWSFWERTTDTQYF.